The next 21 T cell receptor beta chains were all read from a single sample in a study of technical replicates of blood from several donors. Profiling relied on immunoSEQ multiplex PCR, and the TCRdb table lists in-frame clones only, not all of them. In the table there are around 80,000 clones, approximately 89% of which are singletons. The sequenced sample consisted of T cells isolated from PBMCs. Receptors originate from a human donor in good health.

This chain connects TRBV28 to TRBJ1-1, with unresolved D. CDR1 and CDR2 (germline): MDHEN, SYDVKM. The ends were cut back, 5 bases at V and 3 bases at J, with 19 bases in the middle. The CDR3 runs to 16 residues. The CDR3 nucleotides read TGTGCCAGCAGTCCTATGTTTTCTGGAGTGGACACTGAAGCTTTCTTT. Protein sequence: CASSPMFSGVDTEAFF.

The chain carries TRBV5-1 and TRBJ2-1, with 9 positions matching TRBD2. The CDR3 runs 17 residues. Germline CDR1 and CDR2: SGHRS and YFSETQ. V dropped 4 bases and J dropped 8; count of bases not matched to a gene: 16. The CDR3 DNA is TGCGCCAGCAGCCTCGGTCAGACTAGCGGACCTAGGGATGAGCAGTTCTTC. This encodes CASSLGQTSGPRDEQFF.

This CDR3 is CASSLQTGTGYEKLFF. The CDR3 nucleotides are TGCGCCAGCAGCTTACAAACTGGGACAGGTTATGAAAAACTGTTTTTT. The chain has TRBV5-1 and TRBJ1-4; 8 bases agree with TRBD1. Germline CDR1 is SGHRS and CDR2 is YFSETQ. The CDR3 runs to 16 residues. V lost 2 bases and J lost 6; bases outside the gene matches: 9.

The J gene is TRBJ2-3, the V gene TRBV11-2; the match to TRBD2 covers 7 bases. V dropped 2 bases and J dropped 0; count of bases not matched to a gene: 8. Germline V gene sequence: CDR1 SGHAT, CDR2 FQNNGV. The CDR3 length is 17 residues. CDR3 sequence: CASSLWASGHSTDTQYF. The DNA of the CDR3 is TGTGCCAGCAGCTTATGGGCTAGCGGACATAGCACAGATACGCAGTATTTT.

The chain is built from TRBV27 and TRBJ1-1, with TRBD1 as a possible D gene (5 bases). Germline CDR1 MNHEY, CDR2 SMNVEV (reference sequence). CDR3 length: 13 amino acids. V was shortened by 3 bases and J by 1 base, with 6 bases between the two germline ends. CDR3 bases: TGTGCCAGCAGTTTGGGGCCGAACACTGAAGCTTTCTTT. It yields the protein CASSLGPNTEAFF.

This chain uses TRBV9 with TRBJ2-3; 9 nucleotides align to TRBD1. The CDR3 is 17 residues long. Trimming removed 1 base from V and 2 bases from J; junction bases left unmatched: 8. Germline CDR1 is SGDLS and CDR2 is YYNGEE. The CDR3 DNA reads TGTGCCAGCAGCGTACACAGGGGGCCCCTCTCCACAGATACGCAGTATTTT. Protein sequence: CASSVHRGPLSTDTQYF.

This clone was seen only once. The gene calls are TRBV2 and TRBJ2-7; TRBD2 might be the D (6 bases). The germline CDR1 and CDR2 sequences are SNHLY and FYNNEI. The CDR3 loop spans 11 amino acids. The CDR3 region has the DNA TGTGCTAGGGCTAGCGCGTACGAGCAGTACTTC. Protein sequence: CARASAYEQYF. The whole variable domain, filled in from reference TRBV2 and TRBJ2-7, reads EPEVTQTPSHQVTQMGQEVILRCVPISNHLYFYWYRQILGQKVEFLVSFYNNEISEKSEIFDDQFSVERPDGSNFTLKIRSTKLEDSAMYFCARASAYEQYFGPGTRLTVT.

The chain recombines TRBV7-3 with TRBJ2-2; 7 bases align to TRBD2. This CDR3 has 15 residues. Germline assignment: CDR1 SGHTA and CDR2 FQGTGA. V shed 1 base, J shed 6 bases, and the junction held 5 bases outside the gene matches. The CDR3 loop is CASSLSGSGSGELFF. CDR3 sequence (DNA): TGTGCCAGCAGCTTAAGCGGGAGTGGCTCCGGGGAGCTGTTTTTT.

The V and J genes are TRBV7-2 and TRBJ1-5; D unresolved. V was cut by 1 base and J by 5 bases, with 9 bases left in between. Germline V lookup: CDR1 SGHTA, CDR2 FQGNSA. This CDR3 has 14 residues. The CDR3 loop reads CASSLGAAYQPQHF. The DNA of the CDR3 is TGTGCCAGCAGCTTAGGTGCGGCCTATCAGCCCCAGCATTTT.

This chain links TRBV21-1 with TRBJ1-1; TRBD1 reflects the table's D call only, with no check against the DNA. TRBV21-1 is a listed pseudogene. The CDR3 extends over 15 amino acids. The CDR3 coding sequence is TGTGCCAGCCGCCCAGGGCAGGGTTCCAACACTGAAGCTTTCTTT. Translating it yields CASRPGQGSNTEAFF.

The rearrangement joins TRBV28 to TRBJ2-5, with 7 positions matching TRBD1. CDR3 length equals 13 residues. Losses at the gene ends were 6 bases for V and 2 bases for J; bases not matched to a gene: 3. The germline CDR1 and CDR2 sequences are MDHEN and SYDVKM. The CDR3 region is CASRSDRQETQYF. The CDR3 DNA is TGTGCCAGCAGATCGGACAGGCAAGAGACCCAGTACTTC.

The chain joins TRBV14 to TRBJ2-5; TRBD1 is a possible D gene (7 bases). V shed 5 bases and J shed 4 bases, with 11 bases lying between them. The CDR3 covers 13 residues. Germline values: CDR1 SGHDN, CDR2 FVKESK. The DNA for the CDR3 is TGTGCCAGCAGCTATCAGGGGGGAGAGACCCAGTACTTC. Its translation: CASSYQGGETQYF.

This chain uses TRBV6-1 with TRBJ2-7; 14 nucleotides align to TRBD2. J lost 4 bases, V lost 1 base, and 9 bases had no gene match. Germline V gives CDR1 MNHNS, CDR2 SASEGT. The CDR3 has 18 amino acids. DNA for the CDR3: TGTGCCAGCAGTGAAGAAGTTATGGGACTAGCGGGAGTTTACGAGCAGTACTTC. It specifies CASSEEVMGLAGVYEQYF.

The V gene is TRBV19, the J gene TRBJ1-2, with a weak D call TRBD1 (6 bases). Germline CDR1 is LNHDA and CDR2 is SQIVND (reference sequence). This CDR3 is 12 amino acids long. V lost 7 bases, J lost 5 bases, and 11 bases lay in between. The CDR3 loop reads CASTGEWYGYTF. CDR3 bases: TGTGCCAGTACAGGGGAGTGGTATGGCTACACCTTC.

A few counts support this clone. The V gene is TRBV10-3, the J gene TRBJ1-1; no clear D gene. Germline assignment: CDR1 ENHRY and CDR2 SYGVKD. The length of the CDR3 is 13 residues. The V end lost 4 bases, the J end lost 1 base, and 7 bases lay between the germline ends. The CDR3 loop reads CAISGSANTEAFF. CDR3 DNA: TGTGCCATCAGTGGGTCAGCGAACACTGAAGCTTTCTTT.

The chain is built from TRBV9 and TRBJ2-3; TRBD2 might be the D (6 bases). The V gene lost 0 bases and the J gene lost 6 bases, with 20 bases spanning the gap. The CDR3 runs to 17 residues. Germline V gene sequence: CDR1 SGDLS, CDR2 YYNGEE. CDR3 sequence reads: CASSVVGTSSPPDTQYF. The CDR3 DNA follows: TGTGCCAGCAGCGTAGTTGGGACTTCTAGTCCACCGGATACGCAGTATTTT.

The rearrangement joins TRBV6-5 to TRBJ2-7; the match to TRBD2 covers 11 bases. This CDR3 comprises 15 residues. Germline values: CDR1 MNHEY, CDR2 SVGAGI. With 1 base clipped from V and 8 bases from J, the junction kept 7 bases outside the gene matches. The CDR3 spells CASSYLAGGPPKQYF. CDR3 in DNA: TGTGCCAGCAGTTACTTAGCGGGAGGGCCCCCTAAGCAGTACTTC.

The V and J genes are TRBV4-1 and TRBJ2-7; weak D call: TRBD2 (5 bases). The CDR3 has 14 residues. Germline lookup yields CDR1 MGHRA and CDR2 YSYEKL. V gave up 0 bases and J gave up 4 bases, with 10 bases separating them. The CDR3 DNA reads TGCGCCAGCAGCCAAGATGGCCGACTATACGAGCAGTACTTC. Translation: CASSQDGRLYEQYF.

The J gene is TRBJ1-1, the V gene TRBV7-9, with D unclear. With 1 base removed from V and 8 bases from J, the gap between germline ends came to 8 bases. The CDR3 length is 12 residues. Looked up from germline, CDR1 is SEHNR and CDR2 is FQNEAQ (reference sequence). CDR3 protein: CASSLGSGEAFF. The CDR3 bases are TGTGCCAGCAGCTTAGGTAGCGGGGAAGCTTTCTTT.

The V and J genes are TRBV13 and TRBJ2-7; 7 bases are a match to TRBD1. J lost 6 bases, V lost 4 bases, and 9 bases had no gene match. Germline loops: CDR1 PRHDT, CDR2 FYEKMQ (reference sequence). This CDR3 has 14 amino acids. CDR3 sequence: CASSSSGTASEQYF. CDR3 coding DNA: TGTGCCAGCAGCTCATCCGGGACAGCGAGCGAGCAGTACTTC.

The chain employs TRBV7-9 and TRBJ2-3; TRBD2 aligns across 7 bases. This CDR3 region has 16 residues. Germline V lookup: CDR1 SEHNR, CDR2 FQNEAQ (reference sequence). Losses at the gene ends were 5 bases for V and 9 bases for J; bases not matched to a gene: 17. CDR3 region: CASSGGTTLGAGTQYF. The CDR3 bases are TGTGCCAGCAGCGGAGGGACTACCCTCGGAGCGGGGACGCAGTATTTT.